This entry features one T cell receptor (beta chain) sequence. The antigen is unknown. The sample originates from a study of blood T cells in healthy people across ages. With a J-beta primer mix and a sample-barcoded 5' primer, a second PCR ran about 7 to 12 cycles. A template-switch adaptor containing 12 random nucleotides labeled each cDNA molecule. TCRdb reprocessed the 5' RACE reads with MiXCR, giving one entry per CDR3 protein. The repertoire holds 1.8 million or so distinct CDR3 sequences, about two fifths seen once, with roughly 24% in the top ten. V gave up 2 bases and J gave up 8 bases, with 16 bases separating them. The germline V gene has CDR1 SEHNR and CDR2 FQNEAQ (reference sequence). The CDR3 is 15 residues long. Whole-study results and caveats: Relative to aged donors, long-lived donors carried more naive CD4+ cells and displayed higher diversity. The recorded TCR beta diversity per million T cells decreased in a roughly linear manner with age.

The V gene is TRBV7-9, the J gene TRBJ2-1; either TRBD1 or TRBD2 may supply D (7 bases each). The TCR sequence derives from a human donor in good health. Input material: blood. The CDR3 DNA is TGTGCCAGCAGCTTACGGGCAGGGGGAGGGGATGAGCAGTTCTTC. It specifies CASSLRAGGGDEQFF. The whole variable domain, remainder taken from reference TRBV7-9 and TRBJ2-1, is DTGVSQNPRHKITKRGQNVTFRCDPISEHNRLYWYRQTLGQGPEFLTYFQNEAQLEKSRLLSDRFSAERPKGSFSTLEIQRTEQGDSAMYLCASSLRAGGGDEQFFGPGTRLTVL.